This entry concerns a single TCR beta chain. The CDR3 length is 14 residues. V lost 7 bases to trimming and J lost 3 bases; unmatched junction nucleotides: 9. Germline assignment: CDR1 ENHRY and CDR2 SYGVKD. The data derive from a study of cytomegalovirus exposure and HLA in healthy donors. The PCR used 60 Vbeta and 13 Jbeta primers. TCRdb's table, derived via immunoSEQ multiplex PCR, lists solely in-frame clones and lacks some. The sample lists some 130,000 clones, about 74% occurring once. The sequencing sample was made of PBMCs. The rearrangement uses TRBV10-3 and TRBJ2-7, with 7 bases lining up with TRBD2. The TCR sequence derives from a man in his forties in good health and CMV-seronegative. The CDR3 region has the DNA TGTGCCATCACCCCGACTGGCGGGAGCTACGAGCAGTACTTC. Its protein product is CAITPTGGSYEQYF.